The clone carrying this T cell receptor beta chain was detected only a few times. The target antigen is unknown. The sample comes from a study of metastatic and nonmetastatic thyroid tumors. As for the study in general: Thyroid patients, malignant and benign, had repertoires compared across blood and tumor or nodule tissue.

Trimming removed 8 bases from V and 4 bases from J, with 17 bases in between. The CDR3 has 14 amino acids. Study-wide results and limits: For both blood and tumor, malignant thyroid tumors reportedly showed significantly higher TCR beta diversity than benign nodules did.

None of the patients had undergone any treatment ahead of thyroid surgery. As processed by the authors: CDR3 was compared across clinicopathological groups, and the resulting differences were used to build a distant-metastasis classifier for papillary thyroid cancer. TCRdb re-analyzed the PCR reads using MiXCR. For this entry, the V and J calls and clone size follow TCRdb and not the study's own pipeline. This table has about 12,000 clones, around 33% appearing once. This clonotype was sampled from a male donor with papillary thyroid cancer or a benign thyroid nodule (not recorded which). Some clones in this sample may be carry-over from other donors' samples. The rearrangement uses TRBV6-7 and TRBJ1-2; D call uncertain. TRBV6-7 is an open reading frame, and its role is uncertain. The source material was tumor tissue. In nucleotides, the CDR3 is TGTGCCAGCCCTATAAGACTTTTGGGCTATGGCTACACCTTC. Its translation: CASPIRLLGYGYTF.